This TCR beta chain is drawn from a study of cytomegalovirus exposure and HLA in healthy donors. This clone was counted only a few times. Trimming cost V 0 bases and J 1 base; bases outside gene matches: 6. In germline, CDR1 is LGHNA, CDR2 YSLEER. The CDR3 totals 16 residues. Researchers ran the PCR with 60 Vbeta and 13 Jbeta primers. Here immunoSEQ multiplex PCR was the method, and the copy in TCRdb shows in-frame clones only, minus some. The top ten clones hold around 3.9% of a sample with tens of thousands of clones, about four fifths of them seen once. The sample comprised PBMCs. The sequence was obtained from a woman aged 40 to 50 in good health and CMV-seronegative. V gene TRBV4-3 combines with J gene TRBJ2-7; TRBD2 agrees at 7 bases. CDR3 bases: TGCGCCAGCAGCCAAGAGTGGGCGGGGGAATCCTACGAGCAGTACTTC. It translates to CASSQEWAGESYEQYF.